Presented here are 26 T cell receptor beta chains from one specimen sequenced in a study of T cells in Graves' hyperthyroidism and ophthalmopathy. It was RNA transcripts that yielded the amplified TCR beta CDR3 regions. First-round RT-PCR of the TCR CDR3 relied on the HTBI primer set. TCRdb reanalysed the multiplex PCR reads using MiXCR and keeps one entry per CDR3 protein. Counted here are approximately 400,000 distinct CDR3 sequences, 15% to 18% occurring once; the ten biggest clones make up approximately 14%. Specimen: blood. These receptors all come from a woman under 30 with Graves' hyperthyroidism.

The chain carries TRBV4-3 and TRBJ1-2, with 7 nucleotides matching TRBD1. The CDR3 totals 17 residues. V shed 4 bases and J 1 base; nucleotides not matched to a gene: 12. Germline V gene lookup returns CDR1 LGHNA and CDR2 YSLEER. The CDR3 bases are TGCGCCAGCAGCCCCGTCCCTACAGGGGTAATTAACTATGGCTACACCTTC. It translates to CASSPVPTGVINYGYTF.

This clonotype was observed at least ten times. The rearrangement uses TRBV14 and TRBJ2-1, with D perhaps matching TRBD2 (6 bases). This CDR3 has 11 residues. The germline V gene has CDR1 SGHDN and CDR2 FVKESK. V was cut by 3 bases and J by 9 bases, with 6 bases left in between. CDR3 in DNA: TGTGCCAGCAGCCAGGGGGGTGAGCAGTTCTTC. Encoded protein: CASSQGGEQFF.

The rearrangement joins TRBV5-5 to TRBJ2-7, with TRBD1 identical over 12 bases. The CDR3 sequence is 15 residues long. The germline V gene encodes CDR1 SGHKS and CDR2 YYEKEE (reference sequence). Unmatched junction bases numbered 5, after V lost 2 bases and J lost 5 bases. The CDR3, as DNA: TGTGCCAGCAGCTTTAAGGGGACAGGGGGCCACGAGCAGTACTTC. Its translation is CASSFKGTGGHEQYF.

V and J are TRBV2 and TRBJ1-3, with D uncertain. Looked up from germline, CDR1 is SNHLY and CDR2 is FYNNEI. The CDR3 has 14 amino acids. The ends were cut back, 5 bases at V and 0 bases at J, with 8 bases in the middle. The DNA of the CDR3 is TGTGCCAGCAGTTACGGGTCCTCTGGAAACACCATATATTTT. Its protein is CASSYGSSGNTIYF.

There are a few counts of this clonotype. The CDR3 DNA is TGTGCCAGCAGTCCATCGGGACTTGGCACAGATACGCAGTATTTT. Its protein is CASSPSGLGTDTQYF. The J gene is TRBJ2-3, the V gene TRBV6-2 or TRBV6-3, with D possibly TRBD2 on 6 matching bases. Germline V lookup: CDR1 MNHEY, CDR2 SVGEGT. Deletions cut 5 bases from V and 1 base from J, with 13 bases between. The CDR3 is 15 amino acids.

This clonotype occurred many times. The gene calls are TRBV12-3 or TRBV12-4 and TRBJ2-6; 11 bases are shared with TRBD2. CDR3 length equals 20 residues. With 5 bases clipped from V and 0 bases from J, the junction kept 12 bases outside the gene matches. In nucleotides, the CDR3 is TGTGCCAGCAGTCCCGGGACTAGCGGAAGCCTTTACTCTGGGGCCAACGTCCTGACTTTC. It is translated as CASSPGTSGSLYSGANVLTF.

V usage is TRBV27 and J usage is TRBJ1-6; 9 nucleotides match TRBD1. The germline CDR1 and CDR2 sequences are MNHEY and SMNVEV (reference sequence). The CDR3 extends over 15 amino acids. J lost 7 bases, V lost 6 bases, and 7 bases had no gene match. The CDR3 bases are TGTGCCAGCAGCCGTCCCGGGACAGGGAATTCACCCCTCCACTTT. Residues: CASSRPGTGNSPLHF.

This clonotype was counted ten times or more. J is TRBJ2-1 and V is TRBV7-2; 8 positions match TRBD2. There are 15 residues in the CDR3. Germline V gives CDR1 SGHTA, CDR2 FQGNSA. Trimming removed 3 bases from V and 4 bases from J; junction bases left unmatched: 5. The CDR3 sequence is CASSLPGLDYNEQFF. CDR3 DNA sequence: TGTGCCAGCAGCTTGCCGGGACTAGATTACAATGAGCAGTTCTTC.

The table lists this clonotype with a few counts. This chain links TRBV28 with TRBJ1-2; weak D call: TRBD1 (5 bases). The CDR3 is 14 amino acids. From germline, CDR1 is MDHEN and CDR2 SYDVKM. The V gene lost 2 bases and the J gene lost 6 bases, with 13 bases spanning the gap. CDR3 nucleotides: TGTGCCAGCAGTTTAAGGGGTCGCCCCCATGGCTACACCTTC. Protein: CASSLRGRPHGYTF.

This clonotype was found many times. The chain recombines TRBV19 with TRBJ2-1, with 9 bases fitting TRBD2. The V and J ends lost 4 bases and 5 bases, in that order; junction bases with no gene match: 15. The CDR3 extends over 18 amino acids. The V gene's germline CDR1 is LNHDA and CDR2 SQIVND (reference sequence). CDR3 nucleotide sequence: TGTGCCAGTAGTACCCAACCCCTGGCGGGAGGGCCCCACAATGAGCAGTTCTTC. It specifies CASSTQPLAGGPHNEQFF. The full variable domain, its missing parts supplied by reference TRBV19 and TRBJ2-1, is DGGITQSPKYLFRKEGQNVTLSCEQNLNHDAMYWYRQDPGQGLRLIYYSQIVNDFQKGDIAEGYSVSREKKESFPLTVTSAQKNPTAFYLCASSTQPLAGGPHNEQFFGPGTRLTVL.

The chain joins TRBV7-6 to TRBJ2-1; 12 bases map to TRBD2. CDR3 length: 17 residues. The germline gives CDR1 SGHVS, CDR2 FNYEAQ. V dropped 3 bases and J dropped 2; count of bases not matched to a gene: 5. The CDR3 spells CASSLAPSGGAYNEQFF. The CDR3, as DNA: TGTGCCAGCAGCTTGGCCCCTAGCGGGGGGGCCTACAATGAGCAGTTCTTC.

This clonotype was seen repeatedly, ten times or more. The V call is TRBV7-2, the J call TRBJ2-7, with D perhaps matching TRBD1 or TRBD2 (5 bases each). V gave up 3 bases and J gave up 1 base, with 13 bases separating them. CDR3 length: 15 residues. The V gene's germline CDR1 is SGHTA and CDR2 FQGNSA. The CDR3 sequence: CASSLLGTRSYEQYF. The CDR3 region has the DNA TGTGCCAGCAGCTTGTTGGGGACCCGATCCTACGAGCAGTACTTC.

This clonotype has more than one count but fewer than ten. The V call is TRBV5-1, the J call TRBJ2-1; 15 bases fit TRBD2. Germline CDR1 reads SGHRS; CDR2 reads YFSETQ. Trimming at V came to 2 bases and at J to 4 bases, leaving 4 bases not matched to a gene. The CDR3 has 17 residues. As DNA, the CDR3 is TGCGCCAGCAGCTTCGGACTAGCGGGGGGGCCATACAATGAGCAGTTCTTC. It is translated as CASSFGLAGGPYNEQFF.

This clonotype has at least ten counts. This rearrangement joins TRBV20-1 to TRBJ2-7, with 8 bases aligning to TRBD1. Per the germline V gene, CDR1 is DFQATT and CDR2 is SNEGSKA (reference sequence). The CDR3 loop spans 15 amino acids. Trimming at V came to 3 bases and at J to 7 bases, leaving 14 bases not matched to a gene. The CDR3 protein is CSARLRDRRWGEQYF. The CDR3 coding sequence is TGCAGTGCTAGGCTCCGGGACAGGAGATGGGGGGAGCAGTACTTC.

For the CDR3, the DNA is TGCGCCAGCAGCCAACCCAGGGGGGATTATAATTCACCCCTCCACTTT. It is translated as CASSQPRGDYNSPLHF. The chain has TRBV4-1 and TRBJ1-6; TRBD1 matches at 7 bases. The ends lost 2 bases at V and 4 bases at J; junction bases unmatched: 5. The CDR3 has 16 residues. Germline V CDR1 and CDR2: MGHRA, YSYEKL.

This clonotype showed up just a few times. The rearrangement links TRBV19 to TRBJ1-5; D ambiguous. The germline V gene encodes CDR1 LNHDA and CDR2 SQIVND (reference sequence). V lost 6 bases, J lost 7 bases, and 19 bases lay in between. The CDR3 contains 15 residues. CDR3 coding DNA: TGTGCCAGTAGCCGCGCCGAATTGGTCCGGCAGCCCCAGCATTTT. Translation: CASSRAELVRQPQHF.

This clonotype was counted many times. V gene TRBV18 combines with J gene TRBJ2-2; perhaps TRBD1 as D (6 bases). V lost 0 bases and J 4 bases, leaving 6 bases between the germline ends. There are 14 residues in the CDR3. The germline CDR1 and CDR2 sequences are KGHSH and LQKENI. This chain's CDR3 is CASSPPTGTGELFF. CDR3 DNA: TGTGCCAGCTCACCACCGACAGGCACCGGGGAGCTGTTTTTT.

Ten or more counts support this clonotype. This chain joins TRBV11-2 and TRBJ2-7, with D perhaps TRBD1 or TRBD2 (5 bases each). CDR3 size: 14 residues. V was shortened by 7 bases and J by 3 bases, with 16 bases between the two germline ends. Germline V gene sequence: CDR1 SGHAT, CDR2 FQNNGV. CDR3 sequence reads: CASTRGRGFYEQYF. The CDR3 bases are TGTGCCAGCACCCGAGGACGGGGCTTCTACGAGCAGTACTTC.

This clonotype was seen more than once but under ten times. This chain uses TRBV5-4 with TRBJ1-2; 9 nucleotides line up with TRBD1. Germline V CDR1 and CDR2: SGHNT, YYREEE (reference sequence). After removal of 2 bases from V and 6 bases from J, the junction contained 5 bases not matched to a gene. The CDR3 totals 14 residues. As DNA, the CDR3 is TGTGCCAGCAGCTTTCAACAGGGGGCCCATGGCTACACCTTC. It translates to CASSFQQGAHGYTF.

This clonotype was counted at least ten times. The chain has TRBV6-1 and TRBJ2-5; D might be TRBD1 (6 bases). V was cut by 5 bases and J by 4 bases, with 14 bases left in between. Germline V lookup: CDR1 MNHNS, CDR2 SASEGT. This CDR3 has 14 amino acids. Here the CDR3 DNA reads TGTGCCAGCAGTCACCTCAAAGGGGGAGAGACCCAGTACTTC. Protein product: CASSHLKGGETQYF.

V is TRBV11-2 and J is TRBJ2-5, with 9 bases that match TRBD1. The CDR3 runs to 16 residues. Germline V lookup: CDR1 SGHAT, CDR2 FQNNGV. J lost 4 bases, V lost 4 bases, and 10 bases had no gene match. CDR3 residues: CASSSMAGTGRETQYF. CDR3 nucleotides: TGTGCCAGCAGCTCGATGGCCGGGACAGGGAGAGAGACCCAGTACTTC.

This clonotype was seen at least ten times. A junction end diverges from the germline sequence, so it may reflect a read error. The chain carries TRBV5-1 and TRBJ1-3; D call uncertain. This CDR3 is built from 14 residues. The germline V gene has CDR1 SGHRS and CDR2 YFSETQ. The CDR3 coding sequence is TGTGCCAGCAGCTTAGTAGGGATTGGAAACACCATATATTTT. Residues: CASSLVGIGNTIYF.

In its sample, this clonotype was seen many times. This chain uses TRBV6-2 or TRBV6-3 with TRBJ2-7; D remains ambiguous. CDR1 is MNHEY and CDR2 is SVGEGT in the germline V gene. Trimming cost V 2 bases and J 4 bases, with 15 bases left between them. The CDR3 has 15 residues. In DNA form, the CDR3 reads TGTGCCAGCAGTTACCGCGATCCACCTCGGTACGAGCAGTACTTC. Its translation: CASSYRDPPRYEQYF.

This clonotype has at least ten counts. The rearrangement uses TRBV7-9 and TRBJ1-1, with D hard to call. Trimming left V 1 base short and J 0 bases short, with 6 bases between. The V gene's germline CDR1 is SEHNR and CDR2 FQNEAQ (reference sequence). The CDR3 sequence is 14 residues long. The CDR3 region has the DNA TGTGCCAGCAGCTTAGAGTTGATGAACACTGAAGCTTTCTTT. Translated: CASSLELMNTEAFF.

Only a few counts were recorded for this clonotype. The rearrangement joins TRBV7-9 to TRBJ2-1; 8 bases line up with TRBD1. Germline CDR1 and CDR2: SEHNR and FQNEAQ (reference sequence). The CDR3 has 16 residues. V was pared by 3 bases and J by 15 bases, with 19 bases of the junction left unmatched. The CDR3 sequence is CASSLEPGQDLHGRFF. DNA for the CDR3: TGTGCCAGCAGCTTGGAACCGGGACAGGACCTTCACGGGCGGTTCTTC.

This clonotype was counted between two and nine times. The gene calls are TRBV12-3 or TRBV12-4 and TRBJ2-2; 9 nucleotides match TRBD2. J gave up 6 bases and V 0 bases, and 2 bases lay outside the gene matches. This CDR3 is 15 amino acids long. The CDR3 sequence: CASSLAAGGAGELFF. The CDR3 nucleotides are TGTGCCAGCAGTTTAGCCGCGGGAGGGGCCGGGGAGCTGTTTTTT.